These 14 T cell receptor beta chains were sequenced from one sample in a study of PD-L1 blockade in urothelial cancer. The time point here: pretreatment peripheral blood. The assay was immunoSEQ multiplex PCR, and TCRdb's table has in-frame clones only and misses some. The sample has about 81,000 clones; 70% to 90% are singletons. Specimen: PBMCs, collected around atezolizumab (anti-PD-L1) treatment. These receptors were taken from a man aged 40-55 years with urothelial cancer.

The rearrangement joins TRBV28 to TRBJ1-2, with D possibly TRBD1 on 5 matching bases. In germline, CDR1 is MDHEN, CDR2 SYDVKM. Deletions cut 7 bases from V and 4 bases from J, with 10 bases between. This CDR3 has 12 amino acids. This CDR3 is CASTRQFYGYTF. The CDR3 coding sequence is TGTGCCAGCACCCGACAGTTCTATGGCTACACCTTC.

As for this clone: The junction and the germline gene differ at one end; a read error may be behind it. The chain is built from TRBV20-1 and TRBJ2-7; D is unclear. CDR3 length: 11 residues. Germline CDR1 reads DFQATT; CDR2 reads SNEGSKA (reference sequence). In nucleotides, the CDR3 is TGCAGTGCTATGCCGGAATACCAGGAAGTTTTC. Its protein product is CSAMPEYQEVF.

The chain employs TRBV28 and TRBJ2-1, with D possibly being TRBD1 (6 bases). CDR1 and CDR2 (germline): MDHEN, SYDVKM. Trimming cost V 3 bases and J 4 bases, with 16 bases left between them. The CDR3 has 16 residues. The CDR3 coding sequence is TGTGCCAGCAGTTTCGACCGGGACATGAGGTACAATGAGCAGTTCTTC. Protein sequence: CASSFDRDMRYNEQFF.

V and J are TRBV6-1 and TRBJ1-2, with 9 positions matching TRBD1. This CDR3 has 13 amino acids. V lost 7 bases and J lost 5; bases outside the gene matches: 5. Germline V gene sequence: CDR1 MNHNS, CDR2 SASEGT. The CDR3: CASTLTGGYGYTF. The CDR3, as DNA: TGTGCCAGCACTTTGACAGGGGGTTATGGCTACACCTTC.

This clone was found a few times. The V gene is TRBV9, the J gene TRBJ2-1; D possibly corresponds to TRBD1 (5 bases). The germline V gene has CDR1 SGDLS and CDR2 YYNGEE. V lost 6 bases and J 11 bases, leaving 18 bases between the germline ends. This CDR3 region has 13 residues. Written as DNA, the CDR3 is TGTGCCAGCAACCAAGTGGGGCAGATGAAGCAGTTCTTC. This translates into CASNQVGQMKQFF.

This rearrangement joins TRBV9 to TRBJ1-4; no clear D gene. CDR1 SGDLS and CDR2 YYNGEE come from the germline V gene. The V gene lost 4 bases and the J gene lost 0 bases, with 13 bases spanning the gap. The CDR3 runs 16 residues. The CDR3 DNA sequence: TGTGCCAGCAGCTCTCAGGTCAAAGCAACTAATGAAAAACTGTTTTTT. Its protein is CASSSQVKATNEKLFF.

This chain joins TRBV7-3 and TRBJ1-2; D ambiguous. With 1 base removed from V and 6 bases from J, the gap between germline ends came to 15 bases. Germline CDR1 is SGHTA and CDR2 is FQGTGA. CDR3 size: 15 residues. CDR3 protein: CASSLNGRNEHGYTF. The DNA of the CDR3 is TGTGCCAGCAGCTTAAACGGGAGGAACGAACATGGCTACACCTTC.

This chain uses TRBV29-1 with TRBJ2-7; TRBD2 matches at 9 bases. Germline V lookup: CDR1 SQVTM, CDR2 ANQGSEA. The CDR3 length is 13 residues. V shed 5 bases, J shed 4 bases, and the junction held 6 bases outside the gene matches. CDR3 nucleotide sequence: TGCAGCGTTAGGGGTAGCGGGAGTTACGAGCAGTACTTC. This codes for CSVRGSGSYEQYF.

This chain links TRBV5-1 with TRBJ1-1; 11 bases align to TRBD1. The CDR3 contains 17 residues. Germline lookup yields CDR1 SGHRS and CDR2 YFSETQ. V was pared by 3 bases and J by 2 bases, with 9 bases of the junction left unmatched. The CDR3 protein is CASSWGQGGLKNTEAFF. The CDR3 region has the DNA TGCGCCAGCAGCTGGGGACAGGGGGGGTTAAAAAACACTGAAGCTTTCTTT.

This clone appeared once. This chain uses TRBV10-3 with TRBJ1-5; a possible D gene is TRBD1 (5 bases). This CDR3 has 15 residues. Trimming shortened V by 4 bases and J by 4 bases, and 14 bases separated the two germline ends. Germline-derived CDR1 and CDR2 are ENHRY and SYGVKD. CDR3 amino acids: CAISAVDTLNQPQHF. CDR3 in DNA: TGTGCCATCAGTGCGGTGGACACCTTGAATCAGCCCCAGCATTTT.

On this clone: A junction end diverges from the germline sequence, so it may reflect a read error. The chain joins TRBV6-5 to TRBJ1-5; 9 bases line up with TRBD1. The CDR3 runs to 15 residues. Germline assignment: CDR1 MNHEY and CDR2 SVGAGI. The CDR3 protein is CASSSDRGSNRPQHF. The DNA for the CDR3 is TGTGCCAGCAGTTCCGACAGGGGGAGCAATCGGCCCCAGCATTTT.

The chain carries TRBV7-2 and TRBJ2-1, with D perhaps TRBD2 (6 bases). V lost 2 bases, J lost 9 bases, and 11 bases lay in between. The CDR3 has 13 amino acids. Germline loops: CDR1 SGHTA, CDR2 FQGNSA. The CDR3 DNA is TGTGCCAGCAGCTTAAAGGAGCGGGTTGAGCAGTTCTTC. Residues: CASSLKERVEQFF.

This CDR3 reads CASSASGGEQYF. The CDR3 nucleotides read TGTGCCAGCAGTGCCTCAGGAGGCGAGCAGTACTTC. This chain uses TRBV25-1 with TRBJ2-7; possible D gene TRBD2, 5 bases. V lost 4 bases and J 6 bases, leaving 10 bases between the germline ends. Per the germline V gene, CDR1 is MGHDK and CDR2 is SYGVNS. The length of the CDR3 is 12 residues.

The V call is TRBV15, the J call TRBJ2-2, with TRBD2 as a possible D gene (6 bases). V shed 1 base and J shed 6 bases, with 6 bases lying between them. The germline V gene has CDR1 LNHNV and CDR2 YYDKDF (reference sequence). CDR3 size: 13 residues. CDR3 loop: CATSRGGAGELFF. CDR3 nucleotides: TGTGCCACCAGCAGAGGGGGGGCCGGGGAGCTGTTTTTT.